This is a list of T cell receptor beta chains from one sample in a study of neurological immune-mediated disorders. One entry per CDR3 protein results from TCRdb running MiXCR on the 5' RACE reads. Seen here are tens of thousands of distinct CDR3 sequences, roughly 6% observed once, and the top ten hold 0.45% to 0.6%. Sequenced input: CD4+ T cells from blood. Receptor source: a woman in her thirties or forties in good health. The CDR3 runs from the conserved cysteine through the conserved F or W. D genes are given only for firm matches. Clone size is shown for a subset of rows, as once, few, many or a class of expanded clone.

.,TRBJ1-3,many,TRBV12-3/TRBV12-4,CASSDHIISGNTIYF,TGTGCCAGCAGTGACCATATCATCTCTGGAAACACCATATATTTT
TRBD1,TRBJ1-4,many,TRBV5-1,CASSLAQDRGEKLFF,TGCGCCAGCAGCTTGGCCCAGGACAGGGGTGAAAAACTGTTTTTT
TRBD2,TRBJ2-7,many,TRBV12-3/TRBV12-4,CASSSPGLAVEKQYF,TGTGCCAGCAGTTCACCGGGACTAGCGGTAGAGAAGCAGTACTTC
.,TRBJ2-7,many,TRBV20-1,CSAAVGSKNEQYF,TGCAGTGCCGCGGTCGGGAGTAAGAACGAGCAGTACTTC
.,TRBJ2-1,many,TRBV20-1,CSGHSGVDEQFF,TGCAGTGGGCACAGTGGGGTCGATGAGCAGTTCTTC
TRBD2,TRBJ2-3,many,TRBV7-6,CASSPVAGGPTSTDTQYF,TGTGCCAGCAGCCCAGTTGCGGGAGGGCCTACTTCCACAGATACGCAGTATTTT
.,TRBJ1-1,few,TRBV30,CAWGPTISGAFF,TGTGCCTGGGGCCCGACGATAAGCGGAGCTTTCTTT
TRBD2,TRBJ2-1,many,TRBV29-1,CSVSSGASSYNEQFF,TGCAGCGTTTCTAGCGGGGCCAGCTCCTACAATGAGCAGTTCTTC
.,TRBJ2-5,.,TRBV28,CASSLAVSGFQETKYF,TGTGCCAGCAGCTTGGCCGTTTCCGGTTTTCAGGAGACCAAGTACTTC
TRBD2,TRBJ2-2,many,TRBV7-2,CASSVSVTGTIGELFF,TGTGCCAGCAGCGTAAGCGTGACTGGGACTATCGGGGAGCTGTTTTTT
.,TRBJ1-1,many,TRBV10-3,CAITRGDTEAFF,TGTGCCATCACGAGAGGGGACACTGAAGCTTTCTTT
.,TRBJ2-7,many,TRBV7-2,CASTLRADPNYSYEQYF,TGTGCCAGCACCCTTCGGGCGGATCCTAACTACTCCTACGAGCAGTACTTC
.,TRBJ2-4,.,TRBV20-1,CSARALGDIQYF,TGCAGTGCTAGGGCCCTCGGAGACATTCAGTACTTC
.,TRBJ2-7,few,TRBV19,CAVGDYEQYF,TGTGCCGTCGGAGATTACGAGCAGTACTTC
TRBD2,TRBJ2-7,many,TRBV6-2/TRBV6-3,CASTHDGTSGSGSYEQYF,TGTGCCAGCACCCACGATGGGACTAGCGGGAGCGGTTCCTACGAGCAGTACTTC
.,TRBJ1-4,many,TRBV6-5,CASSKGGAAEKLFF,TGTGCCAGCAGCAAAGGGGGGGCCGCGGAAAAACTGTTTTTT
TRBD1,TRBJ1-1,many,TRBV5-1,CASSLDTGARAFF,TGCGCCAGCAGCTTGGATACAGGGGCCCGAGCTTTCTTT
.,TRBJ1-2,many,TRBV27,CASTRGEGTNGYTF,TGTGCCAGCACCCGGGGTGAGGGGACCAACGGCTACACCTTC
.,TRBJ2-1,few,TRBV29-1,CSVVVGVDEQFF,TGCAGCGTCGTGGTGGGAGTGGATGAGCAGTTCTTC
.,TRBJ2-7,.,TRBV7-8,CASSSRDKGLYEQYF,TGTGCCAGCAGCTCCCGGGACAAGGGGTTGTACGAGCAGTACTTC
.,TRBJ2-1,many,TRBV25-1,CASSEPGLGVHKGEQFF,TGTGCCAGCAGTGAACCGGGACTGGGGGTCCATAAGGGTGAGCAGTTCTTC
.,TRBJ1-1,many,TRBV20-1,CSALRGISEAFF,TGCAGTGCGTTGCGAGGGATCTCTGAAGCTTTCTTT
.,TRBJ1-2,many,TRBV7-2,CASSLFWVNGYTF,TGTGCCAGCAGCTTGTTCTGGGTAAATGGCTACACCTTC
TRBD2,TRBJ2-1,many,TRBV10-2,CASSGRLAEKYNEQFF,TGCGCCAGCAGTGGGCGACTAGCGGAGAAATACAATGAGCAGTTCTTC
TRBD1,TRBJ1-4,many,TRBV6-2/TRBV6-3,CASRQITGADEKLFF,TGTGCCAGCAGGCAAATCACAGGGGCTGATGAAAAACTGTTTTTT
TRBD1,TRBJ1-1,many,TRBV29-1,CSVAGQYTEAFF,TGCAGCGTTGCGGGACAGTACACTGAAGCTTTCTTT
.,TRBJ2-7,many,TRBV5-1,CASSLERPYEQYF,TGCGCCAGCAGCTTGGAACGACCTTACGAGCAGTACTTC
TRBD1,TRBJ1-1,.,TRBV5-1,CASSLPGQGLEAFF,TGCGCCAGCAGCTTGCCCGGACAGGGGCTGGAGGCTTTCTTT
.,TRBJ1-2,many,TRBV20-1,CSARQASNYGYTF,TGCAGTGCTAGACAGGCTTCTAACTATGGCTACACCTTC
.,TRBJ1-1,many,TRBV7-2,CASSRRTDKSEAFF,TGTGCCAGCAGCCGACGGACAGATAAGAGTGAAGCTTTCTTT
TRBD1,TRBJ2-7,many,TRBV29-1,CSGRQGAGEQYF,TGCAGCGGACGACAGGGGGCAGGAGAGCAGTACTTC
.,TRBJ2-7,many,TRBV18,CASSPFPGAHEQYF,TGTGCCAGCTCACCATTTCCGGGAGCACACGAGCAGTACTTC
TRBD2,TRBJ2-1,many,TRBV7-3,CASSLQNSGRNEQFF,TGTGCCAGCAGCTTACAGAATAGCGGGAGAAATGAGCAGTTCTTC
.,TRBJ2-3,many,TRBV6-4,CASSFEATDTQYF,TGTGCCAGCAGTTTTGAGGCAACAGATACGCAGTATTTT
.,TRBJ1-1,many,TRBV18,CASSEGQNTEAFF,TGTGCCAGCTCGGAGGGACAGAACACTGAAGCTTTCTTT
TRBD1,TRBJ2-7,.,TRBV27,CASRRDRGLTYEQYF,TGTGCCAGCAGGCGAGACAGGGGGCTGACCTACGAGCAGTACTTC
.,TRBJ2-7,many,TRBV7-8,CASSLALPLGRMMSSYEQYF,TGTGCCAGCAGCTTAGCGCTGCCGTTGGGTCGGATGATGAGCTCCTACGAGCAGTACTTC